These 27 T cell receptor beta chains share one sample of origin, sequenced in a study of cytomegalovirus exposure and HLA in healthy donors. The PCR contained 60 Vbeta and 13 Jbeta primers. Profiling relied on immunoSEQ multiplex PCR, and the TCRdb table lists in-frame clones only, not all of them. The sample holds 150,000 to 160,000 clones, about four fifths seen once. The material sequenced was PBMCs. The receptors originated from a man aged 18 to 30 in good health and CMV-seronegative.

This clone was observed a handful of times. The V gene is TRBV7-2, the J gene TRBJ2-5; 7 nucleotides line up with TRBD2. CDR3 length: 15 amino acids. The germline V gene has CDR1 SGHTA and CDR2 FQGNSA. J was trimmed by 1 base and V by 5 bases; bases with no gene match: 7. CDR3 region: CASSPTGLPQETQYF. The CDR3 DNA is TGTGCCAGCAGCCCGACGGGACTACCCCAAGAGACCCAGTACTTC. Filled out from reference TRBV7-2 and TRBJ2-5, the complete variable domain reads GAGVSQSPSNKVTEKGKDVELRCDPISGHTALYWYRQSLGQGLEFLIYFQGNSAPDKSGLPSDRFSAERTGGSVSTLTIQRTQQEDSAVYLCASSPTGLPQETQYFGPGTRLLVL.

J is TRBJ2-1 and V is TRBV14; 7 bases are shared with TRBD2. The CDR3 is 15 amino acids. Per germline, CDR1 SGHDN and CDR2 FVKESK. The trim removed 2 bases at V and 3 bases at J, leaving 4 bases unmatched. The DNA for the CDR3 is TGTGCCAGCAGCCAACGAGCGGGGCGCTACAATGAGCAGTTCTTC. The encoded protein is CASSQRAGRYNEQFF. Using reference TRBV14 and TRBJ2-1 for the parts outside the CDR3, the full variable domain is EAGVTQFPSHSVIEKGQTVTLRCDPISGHDNLYWYRRVMGKEIKFLLHFVKESKQDESGMPNNRFLAERTGGTYSTLKVQPAELEDSGVYFCASSQRAGRYNEQFFGPGTRLTVL.

V gene TRBV11-3 combines with J gene TRBJ2-2; 13 bases fit TRBD2. The CDR3 totals 18 residues. The V gene's germline CDR1 is SGHNT and CDR2 YENEEA. Unmatched junction bases numbered 7, after V lost 5 bases and J lost 1 base. CDR3 residues: CASSPWTSGGRNTGELFF. Here the CDR3 DNA reads TGTGCCAGCAGCCCTTGGACTAGCGGGGGCCGGAACACCGGGGAGCTGTTTTTT.

Concerning this clone: The same CDR3 can be traced to other DNA sequences in this sample. The rearrangement links TRBV6-1 to TRBJ1-5, with 7 bases that match TRBD1. V gave up 4 bases and J gave up 5 bases; unmatched junction bases: 8. Looked up from germline, CDR1 is MNHNS and CDR2 is SASEGT. This CDR3 is 15 amino acids long. The CDR3: CASSVAGGRYQPQHF. The DNA of the CDR3 is TGTGCCAGCAGTGTAGCAGGGGGTAGGTATCAGCCCCAGCATTTT.

Notes on this clone: Germline and junction disagree at one end, which may indicate a read error. Here the CDR3 reads CSSSSLGGAEAYNEQFF. CDR3 DNA: TGTTCCAGCAGCTCCCTCGGGGGGGCAGAGGCCTACAATGAGCAGTTCTTC. The V gene is TRBV7-9, the J gene TRBJ2-1; 8 bases fit TRBD2. The CDR3 is 17 residues long. Germline V gene data show CDR1 as SEHNR and CDR2 as FQNEAQ (reference sequence).

J is TRBJ2-3 and V is TRBV7-2; 8 bases agree with TRBD2. The junction had 9 bases not matched to a gene; V was cut back by 2 bases and J by 2 bases. CDR1 is SGHTA and CDR2 is FQGNSA in the germline V gene. This CDR3 has 17 residues. Here the CDR3 reads CASSLLLGGGATDTQYF. CDR3 nucleotide sequence: TGTGCCAGCAGCTTACTACTCGGGGGGGGAGCCACAGATACGCAGTATTTT.

The chain employs TRBV7-2 and TRBJ2-5; possibly TRBD1 for D (6 bases). Germline V gene data show CDR1 as SGHTA and CDR2 as FQGNSA. The CDR3 runs 14 residues. V was clipped by 6 bases and J by 5 bases, with 16 bases between them. The CDR3 bases are TGTGCCAGCAGGGCGAACAGGGTGGCGGAGACCCAGTACTTC. Protein product: CASRANRVAETQYF.

The V gene is TRBV5-4, the J gene TRBJ2-2; D may be TRBD2 (5 bases). V lost 3 bases and J lost 0, with 6 bases in between. This CDR3 is built from 14 residues. From germline, CDR1 is SGHNT and CDR2 YYREEE (reference sequence). The CDR3 nucleotides read TGTGCCAGCAGCTACGGGACGAACACCGGGGAGCTGTTTTTT. Translated: CASSYGTNTGELFF.

This clone was seen a few times. The chain recombines TRBV7-3 with TRBJ1-1; 7 positions match TRBD1. Germline trimming cut 4 bases from V and 1 base from J; bases unmatched to any gene: 3. This CDR3 region has 14 residues. Germline V gene sequence: CDR1 SGHTA, CDR2 FQGTGA. CDR3 protein: CASSSQGTNTEAFF. The DNA for the CDR3 is TGTGCCAGCAGCTCACAGGGGACGAACACTGAAGCTTTCTTT.

The chain employs TRBV10-2 and TRBJ2-5, with D possibly matching TRBD2 (5 bases). This CDR3 has 12 residues. Trimming cost V 10 bases and J 2 bases, with 11 bases left between them. Germline V CDR1 and CDR2: WSHSY, SAAADI. The CDR3 region is CATSDLQETQYF. The CDR3 DNA reads as TGCGCCACCTCGGACTTGCAAGAGACCCAGTACTTC.

V usage is TRBV4-1 and J usage is TRBJ1-5; D is possibly TRBD1 (5 bases). Deletions cut 8 bases from V and 2 bases from J, with 19 bases between. In germline, CDR1 is MGHRA, CDR2 YSYEKL. The CDR3 is 16 residues long. The CDR3 DNA reads TGCGCCAGCCACGTAAGCGGGGCGGTTGGCAATCAGCCCCAGCATTTT. Protein: CASHVSGAVGNQPQHF.

The chain combines TRBV19 with TRBJ1-5, with TRBD1 matching 10 bases. The CDR3 length is 16 residues. The ends lost 4 bases at V and 4 bases at J; junction bases unmatched: 7. CDR1 and CDR2 (germline): LNHDA, SQIVND (reference sequence). The DNA for the CDR3 is TGTGCCAGTAGTACTAGGGACAGGGGCGCTAATCAGCCCCAGCATTTT. It encodes CASSTRDRGANQPQHF.

J is TRBJ2-1 and V is TRBV5-6, with TRBD1 as a possible D gene (6 bases). From germline, CDR1 is SGHDT and CDR2 YYEEEE. The CDR3 covers 16 residues. The V end was cut by 5 bases, the J end by 1 base, with 16 bases between. The CDR3 region is CASRSRQVLSYNEQFF. CDR3 DNA: TGTGCCAGCAGAAGTAGACAGGTCTTGTCCTACAATGAGCAGTTCTTC. The full variable domain, with the rest looked up from reference TRBV5-6 and TRBJ2-1, is DAGVTQSPTHLIKTRGQQVTLRCSPKSGHDTVSWYQQALGQGPQFIFQYYEEEERQRGNFPDRFSGHQFPNYSSELNVNALLLGDSALYLCASRSRQVLSYNEQFFGPGTRLTVL.

The CDR3 DNA is TGTGCCAGCAGTTTACCAGGGGTTGGCTACACCTTC. This gives the protein CASSLPGVGYTF. The chain joins TRBV28 to TRBJ1-2; maybe TRBD1 (6 bases). V dropped 2 bases and J dropped 7 bases, with 8 bases sitting between them. CDR1 is MDHEN, CDR2 SYDVKM, per germline. The CDR3 is 12 amino acids.

This chain uses TRBV11-3 with TRBJ1-6; 9 positions match TRBD1. This CDR3 spans 17 amino acids. Germline V CDR1 and CDR2: SGHNT, YENEEA. Unmatched junction bases numbered 14, after V lost 5 bases and J lost 9 bases. The chain's CDR3 is CASSRDRTGVIGSPLHF. The CDR3 DNA is TGTGCCAGCAGCCGAGACCGGACAGGGGTAATTGGTTCACCCCTCCACTTT.

V usage is TRBV28 and J usage is TRBJ2-7; D gene ambiguous. V lost 2 bases and J 0 bases, leaving 5 bases between the germline ends. The CDR3 has 13 residues. CDR1 MDHEN and CDR2 SYDVKM come from the germline V gene. The CDR3 loop reads CASSLGGSYEQYV. Here the CDR3 DNA reads TGTGCCAGCAGTTTAGGCGGCTCCTACGAGCAGTACGTC.

A word on this clone: Likely a read error: the CDR3 ends without its conserved phenylalanine or tryptophan. This chain uses TRBV5-1 with TRBJ1-2; 7 positions match TRBD1. The V gene's germline CDR1 is SGHRS and CDR2 YFSETQ. This CDR3 spans 15 amino acids. V lost 4 bases to trimming and J lost 6 bases; unmatched junction nucleotides: 12. CDR3 region: CASSRRQGRMDGYTL. The CDR3 bases are TGCGCCAGCAGCAGAAGACAGGGTAGGATGGATGGCTACACCCTC.

The chain carries TRBV30 and TRBJ1-5, with TRBD1 matching 7 bases. The trim removed 7 bases at V and 7 bases at J, leaving 7 bases unmatched. Germline CDR1 and CDR2: GTSNPN and SVGIG (reference sequence). The CDR3 is 12 amino acids. CDR3 nucleotide sequence: TGTGCCTCAGGGGGAGACCGACAGCCCCAGCATTTT. Translated: CASGGDRQPQHF. The full variable domain, with the rest looked up from reference TRBV30 and TRBJ1-5, is SQTIHQWPATLVQPVGSPLSLECTVEGTSNPNLYWYRQAAGRGLQLLFYSVGIGQISSEVPQNLSASRPQDRQFILSSKKLLLSDSGFYLCASGGDRQPQHFGDGTRLSIL.

V and J are TRBV7-2 and TRBJ2-7, with D hard to call. The V gene lost 2 bases and the J gene lost 4 bases, with 18 bases spanning the gap. The germline CDR1 and CDR2 sequences are SGHTA and FQGNSA. The CDR3 covers 16 residues. The CDR3 nucleotides are TGTGCCAGCAGCTTAAACCCCCCCGGTGTGTCTTACGAGCAGTACTTC. Translated, it gives CASSLNPPGVSYEQYF.

This clone was seen a handful of times. This chain joins TRBV7-9 and TRBJ1-1, with a weak D call TRBD1 (5 bases). The germline V gene has CDR1 SEHNR and CDR2 FQNEAQ (reference sequence). Trimming pared 5 bases from V and 1 base from J, leaving 11 bases between. The length of the CDR3 is 14 residues. CDR3 in amino acids: CASSLQVQNTEAFF. For the CDR3, the DNA is TGTGCCAGCAGCCTACAGGTTCAGAACACTGAAGCTTTCTTT.

The chain has TRBV19 and TRBJ1-1; 9 bases fit TRBD1. Looked up from germline, CDR1 is LNHDA and CDR2 is SQIVND (reference sequence). V gave up 8 bases and J gave up 1 base; unmatched junction bases: 11. The CDR3 totals 16 residues. The CDR3 DNA reads TGTGCCAGTGTGGACAGGGGAGGCGTGGGGAACACTGAAGCTTTCTTT. The encoded protein is CASVDRGGVGNTEAFF.

This clone was recorded a few times. The chain links TRBV7-2 to TRBJ2-7, with D possibly TRBD1 on 6 matching bases. Germline loops: CDR1 SGHTA, CDR2 FQGNSA. V lost 5 bases and J lost 2, with 16 bases in between. The CDR3 extends over 15 amino acids. CDR3 DNA: TGTGCCAGCAGCCTAACTACAGGGCTACCCTACGAGCAGTACTTC. It translates to CASSLTTGLPYEQYF.

This clone was picked up a small number of times. The J gene is TRBJ1-5, the V gene TRBV9; tentative D call: TRBD1 (5 bases). V lost 2 bases, J lost 2 bases, and 8 bases lay in between. The CDR3 totals 14 residues. Germline values: CDR1 SGDLS, CDR2 YYNGEE. This CDR3 reads CASSVGRGNQPQHF. DNA for the CDR3: TGTGCCAGCAGCGTTGGCAGGGGCAATCAGCCCCAGCATTTT.

The gene calls are TRBV5-6 and TRBJ2-7; 10 bases map to TRBD2. Germline V lookup: CDR1 SGHDT, CDR2 YYEEEE. The V segment lost 4 bases and the J segment 3 bases; nucleotides outside the gene matches: 4. The CDR3 extends over 14 amino acids. CDR3 bases: TGTGCCAGCAGCGGACTAGCGGAGGTCTACGAGCAGTACGTC. Its translation: CASSGLAEVYEQYV.

J is TRBJ1-1 and V is TRBV5-6, with D unclear. Trimming cost V 1 base and J 4 bases, with 11 bases left between them. The CDR3 contains 14 residues. Germline CDR1 is SGHDT and CDR2 is YYEEEE. The CDR3 DNA follows: TGTGCCAGCAGCTTGCGAGGGCCCGGCACTGAAGCTTTCTTT. This translates into CASSLRGPGTEAFF.

This clone is a singleton in its sample. This chain uses TRBV5-6 with TRBJ1-2, with D maybe TRBD1 (6 bases). Germline CDR1 reads SGHDT; CDR2 reads YYEEEE. The CDR3 consists of 16 residues. Trimming shortened V by 3 bases and J by 2 bases, and 17 bases separated the two germline ends. The CDR3 is CASSSSLQGGNYGYTF. The CDR3 region has the DNA TGTGCCAGCAGCTCTTCCTTACAGGGCGGCAACTATGGCTACACCTTC. Full variable domain (missing parts from reference TRBV5-6 and TRBJ1-2): DAGVTQSPTHLIKTRGQQVTLRCSPKSGHDTVSWYQQALGQGPQFIFQYYEEEERQRGNFPDRFSGHQFPNYSSELNVNALLLGDSALYLCASSSSLQGGNYGYTFGSGTRLTVV.

This clone was observed a handful of times. Compared with germline, one end of the junction differs, possibly owing to a read error. The chain is built from TRBV11-3 and TRBJ2-1; no reliable D call. CDR3 length equals 12 residues. From germline, CDR1 is SGHNT and CDR2 YENEEA. The CDR3 DNA reads TGTGCCAGCAGCTTGATGTACAATCAGCAGTTCTTC. This codes for CASSLMYNQQFF.